One T cell receptor beta chain is described in this entry. The antigen is unknown. This sample was included in a study of shared clonotypes between healthy human individuals. Overall study: Donors were a couple of women and a few men aged 18 to 49.

Germline-derived CDR1 and CDR2 are SGHTA and FQGNSA. This CDR3 comprises 18 residues. V was cut by 0 bases and J by 7 bases, with 24 bases left in between. Every immunoSEQ plate was one replicate of a subset's evenly spread DNA. TCRdb keeps only in-frame clones here, not all; method: immunoSEQ multiplex PCR. The data show some 1 million clones, around 76% seen once. Every contributor of samples was a Caucasian grown-up residing in Nashville, Tennessee. Overall study findings and caveats: A handful of donors had around 5.5% of their naive CD4 clonotypes in common.

The clonotype comes from a man aged 18-30 years in good health. Sequencing was carried out using memory CD4+ T cells sorted from blood. Subset defined: CD45RA-negative fraction. The V and J genes are TRBV7-2 and TRBJ1-2, with D possibly TRBD1 on 6 matching bases. The CDR3 bases are TGTGCCAGCAGCTTAGCGAGGAACAGGGTGGGGGGTGTCTCTGGCTACACCTTC. This encodes CASSLARNRVGGVSGYTF. The variable domain in full, completed from reference TRBV7-2 and TRBJ1-2, reads GAGVSQSPSNKVTEKGKDVELRCDPISGHTALYWYRQSLGQGLEFLIYFQGNSAPDKSGLPSDRFSAERTGGSVSTLTIQRTQQEDSAVYLCASSLARNRVGGVSGYTFGSGTRLTVV.